This is a list of T cell receptor beta chains from one sample in a study of T cell repertoires in cytomegalovirus infection. TCRdb ran MiXCR on the reads and lists one entry per CDR3 protein. This table holds over 250,000 distinct CDR3 sequences, 25% found once. Material: PBMCs. These receptors were collected from a human donor in good health (CMV status not recorded). Some clones in this sample may be carry-over from other donors' samples. Each CDR3 is given with its conserved first and last residue. Each record gives: J gene, V gene, D gene, clone size, CDR3 protein, CDR3 DNA. The D gene is left open where the match is weak. Part of the rows lack a size; the others show once, few, many or a class for expanded clones.

>TRBJ2-5|TRBV27|NA|NA
CASSSSPRRTQYF
TGTGCCAGCAGTAGTAGCCCCCGGCGGACCCAGTACTTC
>TRBJ2-3|TRBV28|TRBD1|many
CASSLSQGSTDTQYF
TGTGCCAGCAGTTTATCACAGGGGAGCACAGATACGCAGTATTTT
>TRBJ2-7|TRBV7-2|TRBD2|few
CASAHRGGISYEQYF
TGTGCCAGCGCCCATCGGGGGGGGATATCCTACGAGCAGTACTTC
>TRBJ2-3|TRBV9|TRBD2|NA
CASSESGRGADTQYF
TGTGCCAGCAGCGAGAGCGGGAGGGGGGCAGATACGCAGTATTTT
>TRBJ2-1|TRBV28|TRBD2|NA
CASRPGQRGYNEQFF
TGTGCCAGCAGGCCGGGGCAGCGGGGGTACAATGAGCAGTTCTTC
>TRBJ2-3|TRBV7-2|NA|many
CASSFTRGTDTQYF
TGTGCCAGCAGCTTTACTAGGGGCACAGATACGCAGTATTTT
>TRBJ1-4|TRBV12-3/TRBV12-4|TRBD1|NA
CASSHGTVLEKLFF
TGTGCCAGCAGTCACGGGACAGTACTTGAAAAACTGTTTTTT
>TRBJ1-3|TRBV28|NA|few
CASSLFLLSGNTIYF
TGTGCCAGCAGTTTATTCCTCCTCTCTGGAAACACCATATATTTT
>TRBJ2-1|TRBV7-3|NA|few
CASSLQGQYNEQFF
TGTGCCAGCAGCTTACAGGGCCAGTACAATGAGCAGTTCTTC
>TRBJ2-5|TRBV11-2|NA|NA
CSSSLDLDPYQETQYF
TGTTCCAGCAGCCTCGACCTGGATCCGTACCAAGAGACCCAGTACTTC
>TRBJ2-2|TRBV7-9|NA|NA
CASSKPAGGAGELFF
TGTGCCAGCAGCAAACCTGCTGGGGGAGCCGGGGAGCTGTTTTTT
>TRBJ2-7|TRBV29-1|NA|few
CSVKSSVLAYEQYF
TGCAGCGTCAAATCGTCTGTGCTAGCCTACGAGCAGTACTTC
>TRBJ2-2|TRBV12-3/TRBV12-4|NA|many
CASTPGNREVGELFF
TGTGCCAGCACCCCCGGGAACAGGGAGGTCGGGGAGCTGTTTTTT
>TRBJ1-5|TRBV28|NA|NA
CASAADQPQHF
TGTGCCAGCGCGGCAGATCAGCCCCAGCATTTT
>TRBJ1-1|TRBV28|NA|few
CASSLVTRNTEAFF
TGTGCCAGCAGTTTGGTAACACGAAACACTGAAGCTTTCTTT
>TRBJ2-3|TRBV19|NA|once
CATTPAASTDTQYF
TGTGCCACCACCCCTGCGGCGAGCACAGATACGCAGTATTTT
>TRBJ2-1|TRBV6-5|NA|NA
CAISAFFTSSYNEQFF
TGTGCCATCAGTGCATTTTTTACGAGCTCCTACAATGAGCAGTTCTTC
>TRBJ2-1|TRBV7-9|TRBD2|many
CASSPTGRSYNEQFF
TGTGCCAGCAGCCCTACCGGGAGGTCCTACAATGAGCAGTTCTTC
>TRBJ1-6|TRBV27|TRBD1|NA
CASSPGTGGNSPLHF
TGTGCCAGCAGTCCCGGGACAGGGGGCAATTCACCCCTCCACTTT
>TRBJ2-2|TRBV29-1|NA|NA
CSVGGANTGELFF
TGCAGCGTTGGGGGGGCGAACACCGGGGAGCTGTTTTTT
>TRBJ2-5|TRBV7-2|TRBD2|NA
CASSLAPAGGRETQYF
TGTGCCAGCAGCTTAGCCCCAGCGGGGGGGCGAGAGACCCAGTACTTC
>TRBJ2-5|TRBV7-2|NA|many
CASSGGWGETQYF
TGTGCCAGCAGCGGCGGGTGGGGGGAGACCCAGTACTTC
>TRBJ2-1|TRBV18|TRBD2|NA
CASSSGLAGVSPNEQFF
TGTGCCAGCTCATCTGGACTAGCGGGAGTCTCGCCGAATGAGCAGTTCTTC
>TRBJ1-3|TRBV7-8|NA|many
CASSPAPWTSLSGNTIYF
TGTGCCAGCAGCCCTGCCCCCTGGACATCGCTCTCTGGAAACACCATATATTTT
>TRBJ1-4|TRBV7-8|TRBD1|NA
CASSLAYRGGEKLFF
TGTGCCAGCAGCTTAGCGTACAGGGGAGGGGAAAAACTGTTTTTT
>TRBJ1-1|TRBV6-2/TRBV6-3|TRBD1|many
CASRGRGLNTEAFF
TGTGCCAGCAGAGGTAGGGGGCTGAACACTGAAGCTTTCTTT
>TRBJ1-3|TRBV6-8|NA|NA
CASSRDLGNTIYF
TGTGCCAGCAGTCGGGACCTCGGGAACACCATATATTTT
>TRBJ1-5|TRBV7-2|TRBD1|medium-sized
CASTTWGTGIPQPQHF
TGTGCCAGCACTACTTGGGGGACAGGGATCCCACAGCCCCAGCATTTT
>TRBJ2-1|TRBV5-5|TRBD2|few
CASSLEGLDYNEQFF
TGTGCCAGCAGCTTGGAAGGACTAGACTACAATGAGCAGTTCTTC
>TRBJ1-4|TRBV29-1|NA|NA
CSVGSGILSGKLFF
TGCAGCGTTGGGTCCGGGATCTTGTCCGGAAAACTGTTTTTT
>TRBJ2-3|TRBV7-2|NA|many
CASRTRRGGDTDTQYF
TGTGCCAGCAGAACCCGACGAGGGGGGGACACAGATACGCAGTATTTT
>TRBJ1-2|TRBV5-1|NA|NA
CASSLWEGADYGYTF
TGCGCCAGCAGCTTGTGGGAGGGAGCGGATTATGGCTACACCTTC
>TRBJ2-1|TRBV6-2/TRBV6-3|TRBD2|NA
CASSGLAGTSRNEQFF
TGTGCCAGCAGTGGACTAGCGGGGACCTCCCGGAATGAGCAGTTCTTC